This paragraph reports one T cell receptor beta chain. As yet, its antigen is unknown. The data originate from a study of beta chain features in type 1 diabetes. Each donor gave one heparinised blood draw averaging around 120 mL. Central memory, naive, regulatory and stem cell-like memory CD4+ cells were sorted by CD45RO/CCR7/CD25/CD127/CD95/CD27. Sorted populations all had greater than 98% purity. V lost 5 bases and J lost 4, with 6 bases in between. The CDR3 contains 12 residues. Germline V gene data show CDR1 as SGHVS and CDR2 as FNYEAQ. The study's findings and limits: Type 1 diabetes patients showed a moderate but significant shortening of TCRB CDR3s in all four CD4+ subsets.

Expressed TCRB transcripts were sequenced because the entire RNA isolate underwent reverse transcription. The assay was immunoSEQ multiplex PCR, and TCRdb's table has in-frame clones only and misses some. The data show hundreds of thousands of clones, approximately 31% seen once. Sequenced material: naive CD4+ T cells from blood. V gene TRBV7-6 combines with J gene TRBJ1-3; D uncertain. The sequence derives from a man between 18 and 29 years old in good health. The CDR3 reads CASSIQGNTIYF. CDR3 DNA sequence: TGTGCCAGCAGCATACAGGGAAACACCATATATTTT.